This is a list of T cell receptor beta chains from one sample in a study of OX40 agonist ivuxolimab in advanced cancers. Repertoires were generated with immunoSEQ multiplex PCR, while TCRdb's copy carries only in-frame clones and drops some. The profile shows approximately 72,000 clones, around 83% of them singletons. Sequenced here: CD4+ or CD8+ T cells sorted from blood, sampled in a trial of the OX40 agonist ivuxolimab. These receptors came from an adult with an advanced solid tumor such as melanoma, head and neck, liver or kidney cancer. Both conserved end residues are part of each CDR3. A D gene is named only where the DNA matches it firmly. Expanded clones are given a class, and other clones once, few, many or no size at all.

D,V,size,J,CDR3,DNA
.,TRBV6-1,.,TRBJ1-5,CASSQDSRVGQPQHF,TGTGCCAGCAGTCAGGACTCTCGGGTAGGTCAGCCCCAGCATTTT
TRBD1,TRBV5-1,.,TRBJ2-5,CASSSAGTEDVETQYF,TGCGCCAGCAGCTCGGCCGGGACAGAGGACGTGGAGACCCAGTACTTC
TRBD1,TRBV19,once,TRBJ1-5,CASRGQSQPQHF,TGTGCCAGTAGGGGACAGTCTCAGCCCCAGCATTTT
.,TRBV20-1,.,TRBJ2-7,CSAYLRGEQYF,TGCAGTGCTTACTTACGGGGGGAGCAGTACTTC
TRBD1,TRBV15,.,TRBJ1-6,CATSRDWTGGTPLHF,TGTGCCACCAGCAGAGACTGGACAGGCGGGACACCCCTCCACTTT
TRBD1,TRBV6-1,.,TRBJ2-3,CASSDMQGDDTQYF,TGTGCCAGCAGTGACATGCAGGGGGACGATACGCAGTATTTT
TRBD2,TRBV5-1,.,TRBJ2-1,CASSLGAGGLDEQFF,TGCGCCAGCAGCTTGGGAGCGGGGGGGCTGGATGAGCAGTTCTTC
TRBD2,TRBV4-3,.,TRBJ2-3,CASSQDILAGVISTDTQYF,TGCGCCAGCAGCCAAGATATCCTAGCGGGGGTGATTAGCACAGATACGCAGTATTTT
TRBD1,TRBV6-1,.,TRBJ1-2,CASSNRDRGPSGYTF,TGTGCCAGCAGTAACCGGGACAGGGGGCCTAGCGGCTACACCTTC
.,TRBV4-3,.,TRBJ1-4,CASSQDGRFNEKLFF,TGCGCCAGCAGCCAAGATGGCAGATTTAATGAAAAACTGTTTTTT
TRBD2,TRBV12-5,.,TRBJ2-3,CASGLGGGAIDTQYF,TGTGCTAGTGGTTTGGGCGGGGGGGCCATAGATACGCAGTATTTT
TRBD1,TRBV5-4,.,TRBJ2-7,CASSSLTGASYEQYF,TGTGCCAGCAGTTCTCTGACAGGGGCTTCCTACGAGCAGTACTTC
.,TRBV28,few,TRBJ1-5,CASRGWDQPQHF,TGTGCCAGCAGAGGATGGGATCAGCCCCAGCATTTT
TRBD1,TRBV28,.,TRBJ2-2,CASSPPGQGASINTGELFF,TGTGCCAGCAGTCCGCCAGGACAGGGGGCTTCCATTAACACCGGGGAGCTGTTTTTT
TRBD2,TRBV15,.,TRBJ2-3,CATSRGLAGATDAQYF,TGTGCCACCAGCAGAGGACTAGCGGGAGCCACAGATGCGCAGTATTTT
.,TRBV30,.,TRBJ1-5,CAWSLRGTRQPQHF,TGTGCCTGGAGTCTCCGGGGGACGAGGCAGCCCCAGCATTTT
TRBD2,TRBV2,once,TRBJ2-5,CASSQLAGLQETQYF,TGTGCCAGCAGTCAACTAGCGGGCCTCCAAGAGACCCAGTACTTC
.,TRBV6-5,once,TRBJ1-1,CASSYAGRPFF,TGTGCCAGCAGTTACGCCGGGAGGCCTTTCTTT
.,TRBV19,.,TRBJ1-5,CASSADSNQPQHF,TGTGCCAGTAGTGCTGATAGCAATCAGCCCCAGCATTTT
.,TRBV7-9,few,TRBJ2-2,CASSFIGVGRSNTGELFF,TGTGCCAGCAGCTTTATTGGGGTCGGGCGGTCGAACACCGGGGAGCTGTTTTTT
.,TRBV19,.,TRBJ2-2,CASSMVVIANTGELFF,TGTGCCAGTAGTATGGTCGTAATCGCGAACACCGGGGAGCTGTTTTTT
.,TRBV6-1,.,TRBJ2-4,CASRRDIQYF,TGTGCCAGCAGGAGGGACATTCAGTACTTC